What follows is one T cell receptor (beta chain) and its context. In the original analysis: Estimation of nucleated cell counts was performed using reference gene primer amplification. Repertoires were generated with immunoSEQ multiplex PCR, while TCRdb's copy carries only in-frame clones and drops some. V and J calls and clone size come straight from that table; D and trimming were deduced from the DNA. The table lists approximately 290,000 clones, approximately 85% of them singletons. The V gene lost 3 bases and the J gene lost 4 bases, with 12 bases spanning the gap. Looked up from germline, CDR1 is GTSNPN and CDR2 is SVGIG (reference sequence). The CDR3 consists of 13 residues. Seattle-derived patients entered the study during active infection and were followed longitudinally. This sample stems from a study of blood T cell repertoires in COVID-19. Study overall: Collection of acute and convalescent COVID-19 samples took place in the United States, Italy and Spain. T cells, B-cell-depleted T cells, or PBMCs supplied cDNA or gDNA.

The sample comprised peripheral blood. The sequence was collected from a human donor with COVID-19, enrolled during active disease. The donor label of this sample is uncertain. The chain carries TRBV30 and TRBJ1-1; D is unclear. CDR3 amino acids: CAWSRNLGTEAFF. In DNA form, the CDR3 reads TGTGCCTGGAGCAGAAATCTTGGCACTGAAGCTTTCTTT.